Presented here are 10 T cell receptor beta chains from one specimen sequenced in a study of T cells in Graves' hyperthyroidism and ophthalmopathy. Amplified TCR beta CDR3 regions came from RNA transcripts. When the TCR CDR3 underwent first-round RT-PCR, the HTBI primer set was used. TCRdb passed the multiplex PCR reads through MiXCR, listing each CDR3 protein once. This table has about 500,000 distinct CDR3 sequences, around an eighth appearing once. Sequencing used blood. The receptors shown here come from a woman aged 18-29 years with Graves' hyperthyroidism.

This clonotype showed up many times. This chain uses TRBV19 with TRBJ1-2; D might be TRBD1 (5 bases). V gave up 5 bases and J gave up 1 base, with 14 bases separating them. This CDR3 region has 15 residues. The germline V gene encodes CDR1 LNHDA and CDR2 SQIVND (reference sequence). As DNA, the CDR3 is TGTGCCAGTAGTCCCCGGGGCGGGGGTAACTATGGCTACACCTTC. Amino acid sequence: CASSPRGGGNYGYTF.

This clonotype was counted ten times or more. The genes are TRBV4-1 and TRBJ2-3; possibly TRBD2 for D (6 bases). V lost 0 bases and J 9 bases, leaving 13 bases between the germline ends. The CDR3 is made up of 14 amino acids. CDR1 is MGHRA, CDR2 YSYEKL, per germline. CDR3 loop: CASSQDQGGGTQYF. The DNA of the CDR3 is TGCGCCAGCAGCCAAGATCAGGGAGGCGGGACGCAGTATTTT.

In its sample, this clonotype was seen a few times. This chain uses TRBV19 with TRBJ2-2; D uncertain. The CDR3 is 14 residues long. The germline V gene has CDR1 LNHDA and CDR2 SQIVND (reference sequence). V lost 4 bases, J lost 0 bases, and 6 bases lay in between. CDR3 region: CASSSLANTGELFF. CDR3 nucleotide sequence: TGTGCCAGTAGTAGCCTAGCGAACACCGGGGAGCTGTTTTTT. Complete variable domain (other parts from reference TRBV19 and TRBJ2-2): DGGITQSPKYLFRKEGQNVTLSCEQNLNHDAMYWYRQDPGQGLRLIYYSQIVNDFQKGDIAEGYSVSREKKESFPLTVTSAQKNPTAFYLCASSSLANTGELFFGEGSRLTVL.

The sample holds many counts of this clonotype. The CDR3 DNA sequence: TGTGCCAGCAGTAGAGGGACGAATTACGAGCAGTACGTC. Residues: CASSRGTNYEQYV. The chain has TRBV27 and TRBJ2-7; D is possibly TRBD1 or TRBD2 (5 bases each). Germline values: CDR1 MNHEY, CDR2 SMNVEV (reference sequence). The CDR3 contains 13 residues. Trimming cost V 5 bases and J 4 bases, with 12 bases left between them.

This clonotype was observed a single time. The chain links TRBV12-3 or TRBV12-4 to TRBJ2-7; 9 nucleotides line up with TRBD2. This CDR3 spans 15 amino acids. CDR3 in amino acids: CAGSLGLAGPYEQYV. The CDR3 nucleotides are TGTGCCGGCAGTTTGGGACTAGCCGGGCCCTACGAGCAGTACGTC.

This clonotype was counted ten times or more. V and J are TRBV24-1 and TRBJ2-7; TRBD1 aligns across 9 bases. The CDR3 has 14 amino acids. Germline V gene data show CDR1 as KGHDR and CDR2 as SFDVKD. Trimming removed 4 bases from V and 8 bases from J; junction bases left unmatched: 8. The CDR3 here is CATSEGTGTRKQYF. CDR3 sequence (DNA): TGTGCCACCAGTGAGGGGACAGGGACGCGGAAGCAGTACTTC.

This clonotype appeared many times. V gene TRBV11-2 combines with J gene TRBJ2-1; D is uncertain. V lost 3 bases and J lost 10, with 10 bases in between. This CDR3 comprises 12 residues. The V gene's germline CDR1 is SGHAT and CDR2 FQNNGV. CDR3 DNA: TGTGCCAGCAGCTTGGGGTTGCAGGAGCAGTTCTTC. Its protein product is CASSLGLQEQFF.

This clonotype was seen at least ten times. The gene calls are TRBV3-1 and TRBJ1-1; possible D gene TRBD1, 6 bases. The CDR3 has 14 residues. Germline V lookup: CDR1 LGHDT, CDR2 YNNKEL (reference sequence). V was shortened by 3 bases and J by 2 bases, with 10 bases between the two germline ends. This CDR3 reads CASSHRDINTEAFF. CDR3 DNA sequence: TGTGCCAGCAGCCACCGGGACATCAACACTGAAGCTTTCTTT.

This clonotype was seen repeatedly, ten times or more. The chain is built from TRBV18 and TRBJ2-7, with a weak D call TRBD1 (5 bases). Trimming took 1 base from V and 6 from J, leaving 10 bases between them. Germline V gene sequence: CDR1 KGHSH, CDR2 LQKENI. The length of the CDR3 is 13 residues. CDR3 loop: CASSPQTDSEQYV. In DNA form, the CDR3 reads TGTGCCAGCTCACCACAAACAGACAGCGAGCAGTACGTC.

The count of this clonotype is one. The chain couples TRBV6-1 to TRBJ1-5; D is undetermined. CDR1 is MNHNS and CDR2 is SASEGT in the germline V gene. The V end was cut by 2 bases, the J end by 5 bases, with 16 bases between. The CDR3 runs 16 residues. CDR3 bases: TGTGCCAGCAGTGAATTGTCCGGAGCCTCCTATCAGCCCCAGCATTTT. It translates to CASSELSGASYQPQHF.